This TCR beta chain stems from a study of metastatic and nonmetastatic thyroid tumors (dated by TCRdb to 2018 to 2020). With respect to the entire study: Repertoires were compared across peripheral blood and tumor or nodule tissue samples from malignant and benign thyroid patients. Study-level results and caveats: TCR beta diversity was reported as significantly higher in malignant tumors than in benign nodules, in both blood and tumor samples.

Receptor amplification or capture employed PCR. The sequencing machine was an Illumina HiSeq 4000. The TCR beta-chain CDR3 region of each patient was profiled by high-throughput sequencing. The published analysis was carried out like this. The researchers built a classifier to tell apart papillary thyroid cancer patients with distant metastasis, based on CDR3 differences among clinicopathological groups. To measure repertoire diversity the researchers used the Shannon index, while the Morisita-Horn index served to gauge how similar the tumor and blood repertoires were. The public sequencing data were trimmed at Q25 with fastp and processed into clonotypes with MiXCR by TCRdb, which kept only in-frame beta chains. These V and J calls rely on TCRdb rather than the paper's analysis. This sample comprises about 39,000 clones, about 12% of them detected only once. Roughly 9% of the sample is held by the ten biggest clonotypes.

No treatment had been received by any patient before thyroid surgery. Using T-cell receptor beta sequencing, the researchers looked back retrospectively at clinical samples from patients, gathered between the early 2010s and the late 2010s. Including cysteine and phenylalanine, the CDR3 has 14 amino acids. The read is trimmed to its CDR3 DNA, 42 bases read in frame from base 1. V is cut by 3 bases and J by 7 bases, and the space between the germline ends is 16 bases. CDR1 and CDR2 are read off the germline V gene (reference sequence) as MNHEY and SMNVEV. The table lists this clone with many counts. Its cognate antigen has yet to be identified. No much larger clonotype is one base removed from it; base qualities were not supplied.

The TCR sequence derives from a male donor with papillary thyroid cancer or a benign thyroid nodule (not recorded which). Some clones in this sample may be carry-over from other donors' samples. Sequenced: blood. The chain links TRBV27 with TRBJ2-7; the D assignment is uncertain and may be TRBD1 or TRBD2, with 5 bases supporting each. This receptor has the CDR3 CASSLQGTSREQYF. The bases are TGTGCCAGCAGTTTGCAAGGGACCTCGAGGGAGCAGTACTTC.